What follows is one TCR beta chain and its context. Its antigen is still unknown. This record comes from a study of post-analysis software for immune sequencing data. About the research overall: The patients showed relapsing-remitting, secondary progressive and progressive-relapsing multiple sclerosis courses.

Whole-study findings and limits: TRBV segments more frequent in patients than in controls numbered roughly 5 and included TRBV5-6, TRBV5-1 and TRBV20-1.

Germline trimming cut 3 bases from V and 0 bases from J; bases unmatched to any gene: 8. This CDR3 has 17 amino acids. The library was made from cDNA and included unique molecular identifiers. TCRdb reanalysed the PCR reads using MiXCR and keeps one entry per CDR3 protein. The data show 550,000 to 700,000 distinct CDR3 sequences, roughly 40% seen once. The receptor's source is a girl under 18 with multiple sclerosis. V usage is TRBV12-3 or TRBV12-4 and J usage is TRBJ2-1; 7 nucleotides match TRBD2. Material for sequencing was blood. The CDR3 nucleotides are TGTGCCAGCAGTTTGGGAGGGCGAGGGAGCTCCTACAATGAGCAGTTCTTC. This sequence encodes CASSLGGRGSSYNEQFF.